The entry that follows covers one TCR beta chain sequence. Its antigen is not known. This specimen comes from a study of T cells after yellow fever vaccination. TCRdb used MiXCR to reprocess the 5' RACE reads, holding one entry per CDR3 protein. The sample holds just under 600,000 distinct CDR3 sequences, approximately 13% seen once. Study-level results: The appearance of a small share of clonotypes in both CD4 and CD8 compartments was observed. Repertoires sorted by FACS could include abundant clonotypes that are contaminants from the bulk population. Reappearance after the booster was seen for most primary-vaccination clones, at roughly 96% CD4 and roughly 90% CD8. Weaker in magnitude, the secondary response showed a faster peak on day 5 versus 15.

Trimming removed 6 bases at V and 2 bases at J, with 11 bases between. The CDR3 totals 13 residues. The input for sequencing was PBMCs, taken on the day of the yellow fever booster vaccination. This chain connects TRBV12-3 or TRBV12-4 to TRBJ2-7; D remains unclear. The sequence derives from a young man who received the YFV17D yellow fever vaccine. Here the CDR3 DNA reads TGTGCCAGCAGCTCATCCCCCACCTACGAGCAGTACTTC. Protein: CASSSSPTYEQYF.